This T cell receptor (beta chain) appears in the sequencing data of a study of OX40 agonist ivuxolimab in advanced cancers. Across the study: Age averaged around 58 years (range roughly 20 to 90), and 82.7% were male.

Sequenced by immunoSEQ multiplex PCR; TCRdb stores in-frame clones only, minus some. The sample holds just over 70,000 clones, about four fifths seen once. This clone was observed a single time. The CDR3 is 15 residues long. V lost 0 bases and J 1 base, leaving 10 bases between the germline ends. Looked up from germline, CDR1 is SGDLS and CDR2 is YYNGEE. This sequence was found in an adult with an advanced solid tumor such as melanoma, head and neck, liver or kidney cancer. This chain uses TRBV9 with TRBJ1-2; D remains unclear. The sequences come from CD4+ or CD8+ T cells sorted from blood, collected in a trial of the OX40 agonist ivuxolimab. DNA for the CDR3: TGTGCCAGCAGCGTAGCTCATACAGTTAACTATGGCTACACCTTC. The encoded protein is CASSVAHTVNYGYTF. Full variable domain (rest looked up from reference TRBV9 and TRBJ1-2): DSGVTQTPKHLITATGQRVTLRCSPRSGDLSVYWYQQSLDQGLQFLIQYYNGEERAKGNILERFSAQQFPDLHSELNLSSLELGDSALYFCASSVAHTVNYGYTFGSGTRLTVV.